This is a list of T cell receptor beta chains from one sample in a study of blood T cell repertoires in COVID-19. Only in-frame clones appear in the TCRdb table, and some are missing; sequencing was by immunoSEQ multiplex PCR. The profile shows 250,000 to 300,000 clones, 70% to 90% of them singletons. The sample comprised PBMCs or T cells enriched from blood (not recorded which). The receptors derive from a woman between 45 and 60 years old who had recovered from COVID-19. The CDR3 runs from the conserved cysteine through the conserved F or W. The D gene is left open where the match is weak. Size values are once, few and many counts, or a class for expanded clones, and some rows have none.

TRBV28	TRBJ1-4	-	-	TGTGCCAGCAGTCCCCCGTCGGGTGAAAAACTGTTTTTT	CASSPPSGEKLFF
TRBV9	TRBJ2-3	-	TRBD2	TGTGCCAGCAGCGCCGGGACAGCGGCGGGAGGGGGGTACACAGATACGCAGTATTTT	CASSAGTAAGGGYTDTQYF
TRBV5-4	TRBJ2-1	-	TRBD2	TGTGCCAGCAGCTTGATGGGACTAGCCAATGAGCAGTTCTTC	CASSLMGLANEQFF
TRBV2	TRBJ2-1	-	TRBD2	TGTGCCAGCAGTGCGGGACTAGCCTTGTCGATGGGGAATGAGCAGTTCTTC	CASSAGLALSMGNEQFF
TRBV27	TRBJ2-7	-	-	TGTGCCAGCAGAAAGGACATTCCCCTAGGGGAGCAGTACTTC	CASRKDIPLGEQYF
TRBV14	TRBJ1-1	-	-	TGTGCCAGCAGCCAAGAGGGGTGGAGTGCCCGAGGGACTGAAGCTTTCTTT	CASSQEGWSARGTEAFF
TRBV7-9	TRBJ1-1	once	TRBD1	TGTGCCAGCAGCTTAGTTTCAGGGGGAGGCACTGAAGCTTTCTTT	CASSLVSGGGTEAFF
TRBV27	TRBJ1-5	-	-	TGTGCCAGCAGTTTAATGCTCAAGGGGAATCAGCCCCAGCATTTT	CASSLMLKGNQPQHF
TRBV10-3	TRBJ1-2	-	-	TGTGCCATCAGTGAGCCCGGACAGTACTATGGCTACACCTTC	CAISEPGQYYGYTF
TRBV24-1	TRBJ2-1	-	TRBD2	TGTGCCACCAGTGATCTACTTAGCGGGAGGGATGGCTACAATGAGCAGTTCTTC	CATSDLLSGRDGYNEQFF